The sample holds a few counts of the clone carrying this T cell receptor beta chain. The antigen remains unidentified. Generated by immunoSEQ multiplex PCR, the TCRdb table keeps only in-frame clones and is missing some. The table shows 13,000 to 15,000 clones, with around 84% occurring only once. The sample comes from a study of PD-1 blockade in classical Hodgkin lymphoma. Findings of the study overall: In CD4+ cells, TCR diversity went up significantly by C4D1, but in CD8+ cells it did not. Undefined causes, possibly disease activity or prior therapy, underlie the repertoire differences. Lower baseline TCR diversity marked trial partial responders and progressors.

The CDR3 runs to 11 residues. Trimming shortened V by 8 bases and J by 8 bases, and 12 bases separated the two germline ends. CDR1 is SNHLY, CDR2 FYNNEI, per germline. After autologous stem cell transplantation all patients relapsed, and prior brentuximab vedotin exposure differed between cohorts. The chain couples TRBV2 to TRBJ1-2; no definite D call. This specimen was peripheral blood mononuclear cells (PBMCs), taken at baseline. This TCR derives from a human donor with classical Hodgkin lymphoma. CDR3 DNA sequence: TGTGCCAGCGGTAAAGGGAGGGGCTACACCTTC. The encoded protein is CASGKGRGYTF.